Below, 12 T cell receptor beta chains from the same sample are listed, as sequenced in a study of T cells in Graves' hyperthyroidism and ophthalmopathy. What was amplified from RNA transcripts were TCR beta CDR3 regions. TCR CDR3 regions were first amplified by RT-PCR with HTBI primers. TCRdb called the multiplex PCR reads again in MiXCR, with one record for every CDR3 protein. The table records 250,000 to 300,000 distinct CDR3 sequences, roughly 18% of them present only once. Sequencing was performed on blood. The receptors here all came from a man aged 45-65 years with Graves' ophthalmopathy.

This clonotype was seen repeatedly, ten times or more. The chain combines TRBV7-8 with TRBJ1-1; 8 nucleotides line up with TRBD1. Trimming at V came to 3 bases and at J to 5 bases, leaving 8 bases not matched to a gene. This CDR3 spans 15 amino acids. Germline CDR1 SGHVS, CDR2 FQNEAQ. CDR3 nucleotides: TGTGCCAGCAGCTTCCTCGGACAGGGATGGACTGAAGCTTTCTTT. Protein: CASSFLGQGWTEAFF.

This clonotype occurred many times. The chain employs TRBV20-1 and TRBJ2-7, with D unclear. The length of the CDR3 is 11 residues. Germline V lookup: CDR1 DFQATT, CDR2 SNEGSKA (reference sequence). Deletions cut 3 bases from V and 3 bases from J, with 6 bases between. CDR3 coding DNA: TGCAGTGCTAGGCTCCTCTACGAGCAGTACTTC. Its protein is CSARLLYEQYF.

This clonotype was recorded many times. This chain connects TRBV18 to TRBJ1-1; D is possibly TRBD1 (5 bases). CDR1 and CDR2 from the germline V gene are KGHSH and LQKENI. With 3 bases removed from V and 5 bases from J, the gap between germline ends came to 16 bases. This CDR3 is built from 15 residues. CDR3 in amino acids: CASSPGPQGETEAFF. The CDR3 DNA sequence: TGTGCCAGCTCACCGGGGCCACAAGGGGAGACTGAAGCTTTCTTT.

As concerns this clonotype: Given a much more abundant clone one base away, this may be a read error. This sequence joins TRBV27 and TRBJ2-3; TRBD1 is a possible D gene (5 bases). This CDR3 spans 15 amino acids. V shed 5 bases and J shed 3 bases, with 15 bases lying between them. The germline V gene has CDR1 MNHEY and CDR2 SMNVEV (reference sequence). The CDR3 DNA is TGTGCCAGCAGTCCCCGGACATGGGGAACAGATACGCAGTATTTT. This sequence encodes CASSPRTWGTDTQYF.

This clonotype showed up many times. This chain joins TRBV7-9 and TRBJ2-1, with 10 bases identical to TRBD2. Germline trimming cut 5 bases from V and 7 bases from J; bases unmatched to any gene: 8. The CDR3 runs to 15 residues. Germline CDR1 is SEHNR and CDR2 is FQNEAQ (reference sequence). The CDR3 region is CASSHSGRFGNEQFF. The CDR3 bases are TGTGCCAGCAGCCATAGCGGGAGGTTTGGGAATGAGCAGTTCTTC.

Only a few counts were recorded for this clonotype. V usage is TRBV20-1 and J usage is TRBJ2-7; 9 bases are shared with TRBD2. J lost 3 bases, V lost 6 bases, and 6 bases had no gene match. The CDR3 spans 13 residues. The V gene's germline CDR1 is DFQATT and CDR2 SNEGSKA (reference sequence). This CDR3 reads CSAPGLADYEQYF. CDR3 nucleotides: TGCAGTGCCCCGGGACTAGCAGACTACGAGCAGTACTTC.

This clonotype has ten or more counts. This rearrangement joins TRBV7-2 to TRBJ2-1; tentative D call: TRBD2 (6 bases). V dropped 0 bases and J dropped 3 bases, with 12 bases sitting between them. CDR1 is SGHTA, CDR2 FQGNSA, per germline. This CDR3 region has 16 residues. As DNA, the CDR3 is TGTGCCAGCAGCTTAGCCGTCGGGAGCTACTACAATGAGCAGTTCTTC. This codes for CASSLAVGSYYNEQFF.

This clonotype has ten or more counts. V and J are TRBV7-9 and TRBJ2-5; 7 bases line up with TRBD1. The CDR3 is made up of 15 amino acids. The V segment lost 4 bases and the J segment 5 bases; nucleotides outside the gene matches: 10. CDR1 is SEHNR and CDR2 is FQNEAQ in the germline V gene (reference sequence). CDR3: CASSSGTVFAETQYF. The CDR3 coding sequence is TGTGCCAGCAGCTCCGGGACAGTTTTCGCCGAGACCCAGTACTTC.

In this sample, this clonotype turned up many times. J is TRBJ2-7 and V is TRBV20-1; D ambiguous. CDR3 length: 14 residues. Germline CDR1 reads DFQATT; CDR2 reads SNEGSKA (reference sequence). The V and J ends lost 5 bases and 1 base respectively, with 15 bases between them. The CDR3 region has the DNA TGCAGTGCTGACGCCCGATCTCCTTCCTACGAGCAGTACTTC. This codes for CSADARSPSYEQYF.

This clonotype appeared many times. The V and J genes are TRBV11-2 and TRBJ2-2, with 8 positions matching TRBD1. Germline assignment: CDR1 SGHAT and CDR2 FQNNGV. The CDR3 consists of 15 residues. V dropped 6 bases and J dropped 1; count of bases not matched to a gene: 4. CDR3 nucleotide sequence: TGTGCCAGCAGAACCGGGACAGGGAACACCGGGGAGCTGTTTTTT. Translated, it gives CASRTGTGNTGELFF.

This clonotype was seen more than once but under ten times. The rearrangement joins TRBV5-1 to TRBJ2-7; D remains unclear. The V gene's germline CDR1 is SGHRS and CDR2 YFSETQ. The CDR3 contains 13 residues. The V end lost 1 base, the J end lost 3 bases, and 8 bases lay between the germline ends. As DNA, the CDR3 is TGCGCCAGCAGCTTGAGCCCCGGCTACGAGCAGTACTTC. Translated, it gives CASSLSPGYEQYF.

There are a few counts of this clonotype. The V and J genes are TRBV20-1 and TRBJ2-1, with 8 bases identical to TRBD2. The CDR3 spans 13 residues. Germline assignment: CDR1 DFQATT and CDR2 SNEGSKA (reference sequence). The CDR3 DNA reads as TGCAGAGTCAAAGCGGGAGTCGGGAATGAGCAGTTCTTC. Translating it yields CRVKAGVGNEQFF.